This T cell receptor (beta chain) appears in the sequencing data of a study of OX40 agonist ivuxolimab in advanced cancers. Measured with immunoSEQ multiplex PCR; TCRdb has only the in-frame clones, and not every one. The repertoire holds about 45,000 clones, with about 88% as singletons. Germline V CDR1 and CDR2: SGHTA, FQGNSA. This CDR3 is built from 15 residues. Trimming removed 1 base from V and 1 base from J, with 7 bases in between. The chain combines TRBV7-2 with TRBJ2-2, with D hard to call. The receptor comes from an adult with an advanced solid tumor such as melanoma, head and neck, liver or kidney cancer. Sequencing was performed on CD4+ or CD8+ T cells sorted from blood, taken in a trial of the OX40 agonist ivuxolimab. CDR3 coding DNA: TGTGCCAGCAGCTTAGACACGAGGAACACCGGGGAGCTGTTTTTT. This translates into CASSLDTRNTGELFF.